This T cell receptor beta chain was captured in a study of CD8 T cells in ankylosing spondylitis. Study observations and caveats: The study identified a TCR beta motif of under ten highly homologous variants that appeared characteristic of ankylosing spondylitis blood.

TCRdb reprocessed the 5' RACE reads with MiXCR, giving one entry per CDR3 protein. The data hold under 450,000 distinct CDR3 sequences, with 17% observed a single time. This clonotype has a handful of counts. Its target is unknown. The CDR3 covers 10 residues. Trimming removed 5 bases from V and 9 bases from J, with 8 bases in between. Germline-derived CDR1 and CDR2 are MDHEN and SYDVKM. Input material: blood, either unsorted or a sorted T cell fraction (not recorded which). The genes are TRBV28 and TRBJ2-7, with D possibly matching TRBD2 (5 bases). This sequence originates from a male donor with ankylosing spondylitis. The CDR3 sequence: CASSEGRQYF. The CDR3 DNA reads TGTGCCAGCAGTGAGGGTAGGCAGTACTTC.